The entry that follows covers one TCR beta chain sequence. The antigen remains unidentified. CD4+ T cells that had been cultured provided DNA sequenced with the Oncomine TCR Beta short-read assay. TCRdb re-derived calls from the PCR reads in MiXCR, one entry per CDR3 protein. The table shows roughly 12,000 distinct CDR3 sequences, with approximately 50% occurring only once. Treatment denoted: roughly nine-day PBMC culture with coronavirus spike peptide pools or control peptides (ViraFEST assay). PCR positivity dates ran from March to December 2020, preceding US Alpha, Beta and Delta variants. Germline V CDR1 and CDR2: SGHTA, FQGNSA. Trimming took 2 bases from V and 4 from J; bases not matched to a gene: 6. The CDR3 runs 15 residues. This specimen comes from a study of vaccination and CD4 T cells after COVID-19. Study information: Two Hispanic individuals were among six male and four female convalescent patients. Each individual in the study obtained two doses of BNT162b2 or mRNA-1273 vaccine. Median time from COVID diagnosis to post-COVID sampling was over 80 days (35 to 161).

This receptor was identified in a human donor who had recovered from COVID-19. V usage is TRBV7-2 and J usage is TRBJ2-3, with TRBD2 matching over 7 bases. Material for sequencing was CD4+ T cells from blood, cultured in vitro. The CDR3 sequence: CASSLLAGGSDTQYF. CDR3 DNA: TGTGCCAGCAGCTTATTAGCGGGTGGGTCAGATACGCAGTATTTT.